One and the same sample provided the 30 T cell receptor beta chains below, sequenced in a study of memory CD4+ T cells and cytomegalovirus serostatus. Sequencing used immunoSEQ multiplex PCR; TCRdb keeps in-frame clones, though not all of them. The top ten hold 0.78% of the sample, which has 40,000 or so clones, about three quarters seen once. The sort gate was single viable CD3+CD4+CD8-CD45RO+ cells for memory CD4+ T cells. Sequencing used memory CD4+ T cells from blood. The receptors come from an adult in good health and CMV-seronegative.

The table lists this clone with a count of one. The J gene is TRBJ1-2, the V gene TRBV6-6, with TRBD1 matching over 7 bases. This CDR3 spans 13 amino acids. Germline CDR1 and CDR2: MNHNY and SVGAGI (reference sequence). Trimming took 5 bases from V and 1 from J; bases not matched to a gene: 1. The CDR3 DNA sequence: TGTGCCAGCAGTGACAGGGATAACTATGGCTACACCTTC. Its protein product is CASSDRDNYGYTF.

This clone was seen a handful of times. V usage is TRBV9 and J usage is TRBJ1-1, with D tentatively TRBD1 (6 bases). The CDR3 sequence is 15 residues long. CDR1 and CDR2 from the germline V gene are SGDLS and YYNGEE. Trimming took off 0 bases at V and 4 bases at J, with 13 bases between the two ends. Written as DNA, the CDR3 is TGTGCCAGCAGCGTAGACGGGCGAGGGGGCACTGAAGCTTTCTTT. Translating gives CASSVDGRGGTEAFF.

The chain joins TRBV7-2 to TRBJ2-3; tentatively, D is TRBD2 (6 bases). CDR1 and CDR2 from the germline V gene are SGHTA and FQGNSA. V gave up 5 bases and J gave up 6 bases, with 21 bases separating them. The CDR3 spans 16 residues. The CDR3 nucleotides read TGTGCCAGCAGCCCGACAACTAGCTTTTCAACGGATACGCAGTATTTT. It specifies CASSPTTSFSTDTQYF.

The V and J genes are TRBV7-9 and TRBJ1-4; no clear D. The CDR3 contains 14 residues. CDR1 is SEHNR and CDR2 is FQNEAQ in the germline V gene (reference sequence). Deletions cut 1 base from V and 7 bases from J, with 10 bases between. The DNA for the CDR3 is TGTGCCAGCAGCTTAGGGAAACTCGGTGAAAAACTGTTTTTT. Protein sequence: CASSLGKLGEKLFF.

CDR3 residues: CSVRQYRTGTEAFF. The DNA of the CDR3 is TGCAGCGTTCGTCAATACCGGACAGGGACTGAAGCTTTCTTT. The genes are TRBV29-1 and TRBJ1-1, with 8 nucleotides matching TRBD1. Trimming at V came to 5 bases and at J to 5 bases, leaving 10 bases not matched to a gene. The CDR3 covers 14 residues. Per germline, CDR1 SQVTM and CDR2 ANQGSEA.

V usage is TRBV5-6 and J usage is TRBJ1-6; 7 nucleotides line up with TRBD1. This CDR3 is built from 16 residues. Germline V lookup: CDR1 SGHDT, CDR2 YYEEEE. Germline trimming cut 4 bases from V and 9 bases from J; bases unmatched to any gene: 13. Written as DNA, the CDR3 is TGTGCCAGCAGCGGTGAGTCAGGGGGGAGGATTTCACCCCTCCACTTT. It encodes CASSGESGGRISPLHF.

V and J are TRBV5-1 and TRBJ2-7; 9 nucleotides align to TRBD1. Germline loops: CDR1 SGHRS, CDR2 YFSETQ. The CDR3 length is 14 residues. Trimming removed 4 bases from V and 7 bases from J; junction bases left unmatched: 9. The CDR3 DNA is TGCGCCAGCAGCCGCACAGGGGGCGCGGGTGAGCAGTACTTC. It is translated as CASSRTGGAGEQYF.

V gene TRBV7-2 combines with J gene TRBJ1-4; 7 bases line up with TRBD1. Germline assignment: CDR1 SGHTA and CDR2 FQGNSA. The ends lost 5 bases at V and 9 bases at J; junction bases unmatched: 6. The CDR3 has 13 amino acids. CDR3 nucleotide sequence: TGTGCCAGCAGCGCCCGACAGGGACAAAAACTGTTTTTT. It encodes CASSARQGQKLFF. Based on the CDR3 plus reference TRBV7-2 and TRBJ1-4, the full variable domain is GAGVSQSPSNKVTEKGKDVELRCDPISGHTALYWYRQSLGQGLEFLIYFQGNSAPDKSGLPSDRFSAERTGGSVSTLTIQRTQQEDSAVYLCASSARQGQKLFFGSGTQLSVL.

CDR3 amino acids: CASSRTGGGTEAFF. The CDR3 bases are TGTGCCAGCAGCCGAACAGGGGGAGGAACTGAAGCTTTCTTT. The gene calls are TRBV5-4 and TRBJ1-1; 8 positions agree with TRBD1. CDR1 SGHNT and CDR2 YYREEE come from the germline V gene (reference sequence). The CDR3 covers 14 residues. V dropped 4 bases and J dropped 5; count of bases not matched to a gene: 7.

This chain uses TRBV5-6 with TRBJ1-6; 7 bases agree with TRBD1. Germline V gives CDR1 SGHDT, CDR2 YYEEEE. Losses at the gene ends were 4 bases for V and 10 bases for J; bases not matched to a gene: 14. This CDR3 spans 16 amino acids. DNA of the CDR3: TGTGCCAGCAGCGAAGGGGGCCTAAGGCTGGAGTCACCCCTCCACTTT. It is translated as CASSEGGLRLESPLHF.

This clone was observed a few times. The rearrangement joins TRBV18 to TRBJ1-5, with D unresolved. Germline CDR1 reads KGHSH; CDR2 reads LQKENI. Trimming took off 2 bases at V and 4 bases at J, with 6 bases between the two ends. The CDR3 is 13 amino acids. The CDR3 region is CASSPTENQPQHF. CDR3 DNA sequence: TGTGCCAGCTCACCAACGGAGAATCAGCCCCAGCATTTT.

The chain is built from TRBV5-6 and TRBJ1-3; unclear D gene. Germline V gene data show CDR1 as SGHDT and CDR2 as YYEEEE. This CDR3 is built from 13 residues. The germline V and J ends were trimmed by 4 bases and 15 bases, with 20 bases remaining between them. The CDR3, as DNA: TGTGCCAGCAGCCTGGATTCGGCCCGGCGACAATATTTT. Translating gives CASSLDSARRQYF.

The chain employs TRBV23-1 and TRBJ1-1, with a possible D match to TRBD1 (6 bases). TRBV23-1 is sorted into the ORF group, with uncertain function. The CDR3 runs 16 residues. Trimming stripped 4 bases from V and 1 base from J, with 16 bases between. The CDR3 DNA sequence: TGCGCCAGCAGTCGAGATCCGGGGGGCAGGAACACTGAAGCTTTCTTT. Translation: CASSRDPGGRNTEAFF.

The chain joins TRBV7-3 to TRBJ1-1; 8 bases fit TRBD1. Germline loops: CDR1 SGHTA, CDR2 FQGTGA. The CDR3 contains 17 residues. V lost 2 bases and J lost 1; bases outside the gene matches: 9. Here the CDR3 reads CASSLSELGQGNTEAFF. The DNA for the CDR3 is TGTGCCAGCAGCTTATCGGAATTAGGACAGGGGAACACTGAAGCTTTCTTT.

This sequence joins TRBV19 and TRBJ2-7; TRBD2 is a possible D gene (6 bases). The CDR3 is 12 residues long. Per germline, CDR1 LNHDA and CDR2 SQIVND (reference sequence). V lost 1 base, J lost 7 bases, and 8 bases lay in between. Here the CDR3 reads CASSIVAGEQYF. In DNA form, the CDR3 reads TGTGCCAGTAGTATAGTGGCGGGGGAGCAGTACTTC.

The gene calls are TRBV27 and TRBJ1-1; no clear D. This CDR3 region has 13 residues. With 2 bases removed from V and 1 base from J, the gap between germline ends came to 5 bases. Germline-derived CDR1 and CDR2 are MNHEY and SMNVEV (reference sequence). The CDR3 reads CASSLRRNTEAFF. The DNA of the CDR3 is TGTGCCAGCAGTTTACGCAGGAACACTGAAGCTTTCTTT.

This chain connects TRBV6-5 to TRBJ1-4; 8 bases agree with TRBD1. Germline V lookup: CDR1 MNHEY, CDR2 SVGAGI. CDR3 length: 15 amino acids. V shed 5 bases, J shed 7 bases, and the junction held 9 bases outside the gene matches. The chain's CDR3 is CASSGSTGVGEKLFF. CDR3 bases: TGTGCCAGCAGTGGGTCGACAGGGGTCGGTGAAAAACTGTTTTTT.

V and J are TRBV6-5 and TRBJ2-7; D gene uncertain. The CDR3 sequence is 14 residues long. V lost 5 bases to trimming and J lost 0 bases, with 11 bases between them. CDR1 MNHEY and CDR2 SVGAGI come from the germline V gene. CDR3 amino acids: CASSNQDGSYEQYF. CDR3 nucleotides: TGTGCCAGCAGTAACCAGGACGGCTCCTACGAGCAGTACTTC.

CDR3 residues: CASSASTGSYEQYF. The DNA for the CDR3 is TGTGCCAGTAGTGCCTCGACAGGGTCCTACGAGCAGTACTTC. The chain recombines TRBV19 with TRBJ2-7; 7 bases map to TRBD1. V gave up 5 bases and J gave up 1 base; unmatched junction bases: 5. Germline assignment: CDR1 LNHDA and CDR2 SQIVND (reference sequence). The length of the CDR3 is 14 residues.

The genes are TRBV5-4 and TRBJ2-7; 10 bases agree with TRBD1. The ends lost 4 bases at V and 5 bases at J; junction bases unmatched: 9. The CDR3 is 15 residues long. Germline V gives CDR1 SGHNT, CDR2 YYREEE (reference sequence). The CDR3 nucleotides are TGTGCCAGCAGCAAACCGGGACAGGGGTACGACGAGCAGTACTTC. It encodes CASSKPGQGYDEQYF.

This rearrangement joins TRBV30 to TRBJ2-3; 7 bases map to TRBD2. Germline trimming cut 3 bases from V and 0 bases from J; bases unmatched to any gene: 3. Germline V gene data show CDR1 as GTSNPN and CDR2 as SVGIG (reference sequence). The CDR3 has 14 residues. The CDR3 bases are TGTGCCTGGAGAGCGGGGCTGAGCACAGATACGCAGTATTTT. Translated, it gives CAWRAGLSTDTQYF.

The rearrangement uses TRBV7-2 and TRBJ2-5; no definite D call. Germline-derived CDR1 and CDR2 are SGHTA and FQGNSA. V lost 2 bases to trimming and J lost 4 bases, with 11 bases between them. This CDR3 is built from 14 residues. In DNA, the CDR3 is TGTGCCAGCAGCTTAAGGCCGGTGGGAGAGACCCAGTACTTC. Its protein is CASSLRPVGETQYF.

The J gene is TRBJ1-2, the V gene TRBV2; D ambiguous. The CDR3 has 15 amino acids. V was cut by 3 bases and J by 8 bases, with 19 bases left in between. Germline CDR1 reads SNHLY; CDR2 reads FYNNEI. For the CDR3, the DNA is TGTGCCAGCAGTGAGAGGAGGGCCCAGGTGGAAGGCTACACCTTC. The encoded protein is CASSERRAQVEGYTF.

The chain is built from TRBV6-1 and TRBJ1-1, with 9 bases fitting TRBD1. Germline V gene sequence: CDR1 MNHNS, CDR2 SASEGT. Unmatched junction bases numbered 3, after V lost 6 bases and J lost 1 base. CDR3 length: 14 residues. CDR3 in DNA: TGTGCCAGCAGGGACAGGGGAAAGAACACTGAAGCTTTCTTT. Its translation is CASRDRGKNTEAFF.

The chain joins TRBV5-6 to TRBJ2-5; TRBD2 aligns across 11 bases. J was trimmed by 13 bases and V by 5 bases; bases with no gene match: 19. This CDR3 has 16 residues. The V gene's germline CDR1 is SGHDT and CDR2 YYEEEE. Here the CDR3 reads CASSLGLAGPGGSGYF. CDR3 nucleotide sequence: TGTGCCAGCAGTTTAGGACTAGCGGGCCCGGGAGGCTCGGGGTACTTC.

The CDR3 bases are TGTGCCAGCAGCCCCCGGGGGGCCGCCAATTCACCCCTCCACTTT. Translating it yields CASSPRGAANSPLHF. The rearrangement links TRBV5-6 to TRBJ1-6, with D maybe TRBD1 (6 bases). The V end lost 4 bases, the J end lost 7 bases, and 15 bases lay between the germline ends. Germline-derived CDR1 and CDR2 are SGHDT and YYEEEE. The length of the CDR3 is 15 residues.

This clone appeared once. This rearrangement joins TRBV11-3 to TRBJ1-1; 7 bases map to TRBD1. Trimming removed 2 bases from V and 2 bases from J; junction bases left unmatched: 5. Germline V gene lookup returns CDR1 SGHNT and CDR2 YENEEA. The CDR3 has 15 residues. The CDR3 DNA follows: TGTGCCAGCAGCTTAACAGGGGACCCAAACACTGAAGCTTTCTTT. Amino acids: CASSLTGDPNTEAFF.

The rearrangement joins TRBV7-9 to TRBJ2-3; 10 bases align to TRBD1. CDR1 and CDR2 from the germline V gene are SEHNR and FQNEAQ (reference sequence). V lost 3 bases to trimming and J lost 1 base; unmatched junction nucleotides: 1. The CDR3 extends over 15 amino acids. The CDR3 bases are TGTGCCAGCAGCTTCGGGACAGGGGGCACAGATACGCAGTATTTT. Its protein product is CASSFGTGGTDTQYF.

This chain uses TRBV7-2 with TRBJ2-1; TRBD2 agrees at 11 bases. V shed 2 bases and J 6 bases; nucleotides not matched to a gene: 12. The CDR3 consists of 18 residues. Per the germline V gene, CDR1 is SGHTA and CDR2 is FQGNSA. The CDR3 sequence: CASSLWDIAGGPGNEQFF. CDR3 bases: TGTGCCAGCAGCTTATGGGATATAGCGGGGGGGCCCGGCAATGAGCAGTTCTTC.

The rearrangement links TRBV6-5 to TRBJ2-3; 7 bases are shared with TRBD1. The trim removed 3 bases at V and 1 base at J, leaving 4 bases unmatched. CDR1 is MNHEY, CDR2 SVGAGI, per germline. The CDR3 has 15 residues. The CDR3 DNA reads TGTGCCAGCAGTTATAGGGGGCCCGGCACAGATACGCAGTATTTT. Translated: CASSYRGPGTDTQYF.